What follows describes a single T cell receptor beta chain. What it recognizes is unknown. The CDR3 length is 15 residues. V was shortened by 3 bases and J by 8 bases, with 20 bases between the two germline ends. Germline CDR1 is SGDLS and CDR2 is YYNGEE. The data originate from a study of T cell responses to AZD1222 COVID-19 vaccine. On the study more broadly: It was second doses at about 4 or about 12 weeks that were pooled. Overall study findings and caveats: Spike-wide coverage was observed for vaccine-associated CD4 TCRs, with dominant responses at 160-218 and 743-854. Repertoires in all cases were sampled only once the peak T cell response had passed. Spike-specific TCR repertoires showed rising breadth and depth after two AZD1222 doses.

The repertoire was sequenced with immunoSEQ multiplex PCR; TCRdb's copy has only in-frame clones and lacks some. The sample lists 85,000 to 120,000 clones, about 85% seen once, with 5% in the top ten. This receptor was taken from an adult in good health. This chain uses TRBV9 with TRBJ1-2; the D is unclear. Sequencing was performed on peripheral blood, taken on day 0 of AZD1222 vaccination. CDR3 nucleotide sequence: TGTGCCAGCAGCGAGGGTGGGAGGTCGAGTGGAGGCTACACCTTC. This translates into CASSEGGRSSGGYTF.